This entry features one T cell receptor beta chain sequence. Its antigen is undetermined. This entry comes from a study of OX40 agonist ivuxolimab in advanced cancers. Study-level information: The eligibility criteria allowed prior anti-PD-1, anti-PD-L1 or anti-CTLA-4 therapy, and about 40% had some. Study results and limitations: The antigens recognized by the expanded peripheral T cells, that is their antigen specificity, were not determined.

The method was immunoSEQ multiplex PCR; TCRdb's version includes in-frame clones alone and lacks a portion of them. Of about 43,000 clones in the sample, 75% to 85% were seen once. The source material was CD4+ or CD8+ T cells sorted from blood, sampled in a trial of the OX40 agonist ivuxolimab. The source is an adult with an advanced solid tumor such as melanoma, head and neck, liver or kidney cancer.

DNA of the CDR3: TGTGCCAGCAGTATGACAGGGGCTTTCGATACTGAAGCTTTCTTT. It is translated as CASSMTGAFDTEAFF. The chain recombines TRBV25-1 with TRBJ1-1, with 8 bases matching TRBD1. Germline trimming cut 5 bases from V and 5 bases from J; bases unmatched to any gene: 10. This CDR3 region has 15 residues. Germline V gives CDR1 MGHDK, CDR2 SYGVNS.